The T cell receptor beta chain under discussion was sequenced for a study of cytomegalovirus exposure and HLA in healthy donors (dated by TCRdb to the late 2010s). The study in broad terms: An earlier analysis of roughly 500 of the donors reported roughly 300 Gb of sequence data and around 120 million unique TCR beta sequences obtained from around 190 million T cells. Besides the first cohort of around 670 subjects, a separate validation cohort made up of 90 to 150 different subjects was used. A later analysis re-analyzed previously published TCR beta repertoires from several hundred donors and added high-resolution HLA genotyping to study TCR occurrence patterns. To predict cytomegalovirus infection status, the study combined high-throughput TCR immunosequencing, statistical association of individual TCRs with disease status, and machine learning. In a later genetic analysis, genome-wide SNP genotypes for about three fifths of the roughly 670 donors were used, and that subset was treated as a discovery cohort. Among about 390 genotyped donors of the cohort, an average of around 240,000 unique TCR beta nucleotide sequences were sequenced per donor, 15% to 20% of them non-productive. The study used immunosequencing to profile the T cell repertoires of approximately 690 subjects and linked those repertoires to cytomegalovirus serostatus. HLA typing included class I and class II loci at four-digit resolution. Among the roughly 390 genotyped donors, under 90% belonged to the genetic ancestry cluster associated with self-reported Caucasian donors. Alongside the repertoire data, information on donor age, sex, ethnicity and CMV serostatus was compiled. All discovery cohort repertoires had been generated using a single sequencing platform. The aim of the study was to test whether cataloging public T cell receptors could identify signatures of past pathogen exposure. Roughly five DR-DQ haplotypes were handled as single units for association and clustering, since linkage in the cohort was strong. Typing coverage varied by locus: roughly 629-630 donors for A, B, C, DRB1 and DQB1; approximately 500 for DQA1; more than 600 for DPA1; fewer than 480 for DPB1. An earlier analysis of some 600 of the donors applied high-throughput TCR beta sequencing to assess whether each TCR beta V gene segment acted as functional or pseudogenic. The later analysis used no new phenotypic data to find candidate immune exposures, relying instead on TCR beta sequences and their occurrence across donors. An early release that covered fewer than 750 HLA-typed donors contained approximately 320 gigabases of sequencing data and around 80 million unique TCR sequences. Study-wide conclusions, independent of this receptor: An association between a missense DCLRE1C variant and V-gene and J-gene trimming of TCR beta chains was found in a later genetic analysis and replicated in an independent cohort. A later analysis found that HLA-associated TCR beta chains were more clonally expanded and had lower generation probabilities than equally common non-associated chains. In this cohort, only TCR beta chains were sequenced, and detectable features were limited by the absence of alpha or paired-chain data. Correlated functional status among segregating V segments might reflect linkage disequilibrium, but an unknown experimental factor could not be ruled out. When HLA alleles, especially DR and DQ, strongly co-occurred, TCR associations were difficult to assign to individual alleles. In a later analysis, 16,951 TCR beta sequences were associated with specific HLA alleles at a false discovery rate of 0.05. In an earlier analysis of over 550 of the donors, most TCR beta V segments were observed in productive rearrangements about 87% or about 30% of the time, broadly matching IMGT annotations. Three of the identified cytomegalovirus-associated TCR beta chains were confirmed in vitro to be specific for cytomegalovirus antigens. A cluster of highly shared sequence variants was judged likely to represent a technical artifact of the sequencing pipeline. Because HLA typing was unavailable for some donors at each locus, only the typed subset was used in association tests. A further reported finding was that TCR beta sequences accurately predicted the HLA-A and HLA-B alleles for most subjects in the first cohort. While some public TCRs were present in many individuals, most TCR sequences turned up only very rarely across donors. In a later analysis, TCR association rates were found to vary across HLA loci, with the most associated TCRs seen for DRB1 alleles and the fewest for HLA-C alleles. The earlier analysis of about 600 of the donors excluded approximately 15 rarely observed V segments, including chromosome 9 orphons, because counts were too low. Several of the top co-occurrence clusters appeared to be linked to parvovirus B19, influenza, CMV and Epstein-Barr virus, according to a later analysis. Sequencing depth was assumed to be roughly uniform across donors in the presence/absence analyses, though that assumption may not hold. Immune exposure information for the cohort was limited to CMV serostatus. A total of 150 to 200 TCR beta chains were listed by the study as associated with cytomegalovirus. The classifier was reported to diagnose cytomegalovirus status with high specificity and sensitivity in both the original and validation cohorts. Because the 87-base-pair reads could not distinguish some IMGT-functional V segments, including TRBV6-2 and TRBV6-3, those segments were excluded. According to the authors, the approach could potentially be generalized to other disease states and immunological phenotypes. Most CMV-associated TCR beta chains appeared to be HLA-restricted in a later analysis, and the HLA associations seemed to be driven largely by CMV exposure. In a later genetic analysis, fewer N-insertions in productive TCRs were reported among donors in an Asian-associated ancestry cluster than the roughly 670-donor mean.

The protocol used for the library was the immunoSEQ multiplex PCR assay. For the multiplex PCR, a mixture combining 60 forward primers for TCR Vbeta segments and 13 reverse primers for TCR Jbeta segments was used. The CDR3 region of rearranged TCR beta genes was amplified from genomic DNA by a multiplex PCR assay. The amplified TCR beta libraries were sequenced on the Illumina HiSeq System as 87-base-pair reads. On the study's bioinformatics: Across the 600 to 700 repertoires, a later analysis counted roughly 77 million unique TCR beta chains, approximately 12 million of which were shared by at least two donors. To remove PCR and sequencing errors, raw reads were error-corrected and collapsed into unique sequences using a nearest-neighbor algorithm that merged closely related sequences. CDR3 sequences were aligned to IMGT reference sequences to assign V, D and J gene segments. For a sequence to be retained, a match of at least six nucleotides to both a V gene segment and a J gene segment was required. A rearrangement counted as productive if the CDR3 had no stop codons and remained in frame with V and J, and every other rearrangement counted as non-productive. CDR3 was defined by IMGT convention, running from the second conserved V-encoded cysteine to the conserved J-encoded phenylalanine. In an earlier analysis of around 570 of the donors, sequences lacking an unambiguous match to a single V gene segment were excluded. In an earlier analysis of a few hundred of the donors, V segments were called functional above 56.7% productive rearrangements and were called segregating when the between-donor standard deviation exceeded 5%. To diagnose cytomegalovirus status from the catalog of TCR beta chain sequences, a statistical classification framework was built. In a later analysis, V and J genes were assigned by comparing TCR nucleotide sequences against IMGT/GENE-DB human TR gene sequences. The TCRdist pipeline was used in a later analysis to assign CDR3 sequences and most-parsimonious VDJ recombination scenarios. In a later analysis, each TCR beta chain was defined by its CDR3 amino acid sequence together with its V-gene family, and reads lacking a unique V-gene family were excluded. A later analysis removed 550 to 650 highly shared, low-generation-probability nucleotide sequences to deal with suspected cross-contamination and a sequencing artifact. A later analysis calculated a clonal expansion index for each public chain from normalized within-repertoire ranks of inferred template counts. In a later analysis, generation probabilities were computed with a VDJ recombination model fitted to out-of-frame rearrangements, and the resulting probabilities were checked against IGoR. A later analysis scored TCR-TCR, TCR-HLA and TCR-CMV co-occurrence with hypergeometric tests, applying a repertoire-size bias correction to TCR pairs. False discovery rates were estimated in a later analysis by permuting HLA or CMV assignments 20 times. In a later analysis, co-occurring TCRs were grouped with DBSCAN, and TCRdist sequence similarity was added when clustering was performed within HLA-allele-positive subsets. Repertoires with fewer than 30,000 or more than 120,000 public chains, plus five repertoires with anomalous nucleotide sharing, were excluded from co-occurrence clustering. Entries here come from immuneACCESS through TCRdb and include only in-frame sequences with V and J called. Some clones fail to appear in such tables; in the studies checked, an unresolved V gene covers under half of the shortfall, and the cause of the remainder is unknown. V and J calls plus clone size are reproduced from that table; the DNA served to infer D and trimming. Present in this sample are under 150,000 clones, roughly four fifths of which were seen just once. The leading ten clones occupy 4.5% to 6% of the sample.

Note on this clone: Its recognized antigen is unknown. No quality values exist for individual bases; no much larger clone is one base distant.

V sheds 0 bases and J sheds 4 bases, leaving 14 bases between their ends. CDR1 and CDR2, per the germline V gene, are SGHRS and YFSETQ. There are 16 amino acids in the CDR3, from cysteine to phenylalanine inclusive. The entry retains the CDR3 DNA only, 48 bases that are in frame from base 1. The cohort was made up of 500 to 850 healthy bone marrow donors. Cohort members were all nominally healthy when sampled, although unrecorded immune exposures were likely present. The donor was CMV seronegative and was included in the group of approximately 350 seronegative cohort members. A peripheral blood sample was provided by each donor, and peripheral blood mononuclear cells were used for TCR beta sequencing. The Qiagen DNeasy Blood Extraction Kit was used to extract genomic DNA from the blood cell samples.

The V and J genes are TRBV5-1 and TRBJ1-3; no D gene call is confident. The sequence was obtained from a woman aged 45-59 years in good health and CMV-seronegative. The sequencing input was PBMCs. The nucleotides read TGCGCCAGCAGCTTGGCCGGGGTGATGAGGGGAAACACCATATATTTT. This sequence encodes CASSLAGVMRGNTIYF.